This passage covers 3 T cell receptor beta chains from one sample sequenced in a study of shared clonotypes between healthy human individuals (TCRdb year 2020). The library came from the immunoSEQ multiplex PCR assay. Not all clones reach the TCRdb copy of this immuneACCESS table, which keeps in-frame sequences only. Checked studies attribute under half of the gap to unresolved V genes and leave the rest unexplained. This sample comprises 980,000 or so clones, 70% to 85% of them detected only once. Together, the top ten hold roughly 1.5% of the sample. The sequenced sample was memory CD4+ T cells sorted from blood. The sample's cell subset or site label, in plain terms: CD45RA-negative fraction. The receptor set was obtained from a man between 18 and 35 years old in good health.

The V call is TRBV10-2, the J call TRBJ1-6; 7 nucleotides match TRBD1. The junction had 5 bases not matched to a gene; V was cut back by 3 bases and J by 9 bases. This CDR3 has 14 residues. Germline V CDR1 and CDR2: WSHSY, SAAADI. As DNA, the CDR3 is TGCGCCAGCAGTGACTCAGGGGGTGGTTCACCCCTCCACTTT. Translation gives CASSDSGGGSPLHF.

The CDR3 sequence is CASSQDPNRGNTEAFF. The CDR3 DNA reads TGTGCCAGCAGCCAAGATCCGAACAGAGGAAACACTGAAGCTTTCTTT. This chain links TRBV4-2 with TRBJ1-1; D is uncertain. Between the trimmed V and J ends, which lost 0 bases and 2 bases, there was a span of 13 bases. Germline assignment: CDR1 LGHNA and CDR2 YNFKEQ. CDR3 size: 16 residues.

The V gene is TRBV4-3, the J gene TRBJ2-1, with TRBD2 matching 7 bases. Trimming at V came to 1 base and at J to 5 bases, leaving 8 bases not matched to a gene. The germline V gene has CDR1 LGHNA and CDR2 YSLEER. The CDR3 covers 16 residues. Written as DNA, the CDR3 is TGCGCCAGCAGCCAAGGAGTAGGCGGGAGTGACAATGAGCAGTTCTTC. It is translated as CASSQGVGGSDNEQFF.